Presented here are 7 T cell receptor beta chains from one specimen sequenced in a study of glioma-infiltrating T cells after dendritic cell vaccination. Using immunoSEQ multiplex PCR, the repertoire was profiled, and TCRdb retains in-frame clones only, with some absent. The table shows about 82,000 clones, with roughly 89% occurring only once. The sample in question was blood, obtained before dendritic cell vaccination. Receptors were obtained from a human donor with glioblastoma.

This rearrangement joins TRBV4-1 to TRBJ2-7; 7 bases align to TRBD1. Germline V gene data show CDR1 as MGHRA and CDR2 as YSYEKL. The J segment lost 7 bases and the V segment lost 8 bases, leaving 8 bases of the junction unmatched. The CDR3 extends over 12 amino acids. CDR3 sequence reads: CASAGTASEQYF. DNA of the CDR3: TGCGCCAGCGCCGGGACAGCGAGTGAGCAGTACTTC.

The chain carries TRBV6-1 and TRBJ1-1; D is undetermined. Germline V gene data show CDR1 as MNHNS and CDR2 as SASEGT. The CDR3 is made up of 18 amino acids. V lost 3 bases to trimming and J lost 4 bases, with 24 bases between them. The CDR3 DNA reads TGTGCCAGCAGTGAGGTGTTGAAAGGAAAGTGGGAGGGCACTGAAGCTTTCTTT. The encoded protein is CASSEVLKGKWEGTEAFF.

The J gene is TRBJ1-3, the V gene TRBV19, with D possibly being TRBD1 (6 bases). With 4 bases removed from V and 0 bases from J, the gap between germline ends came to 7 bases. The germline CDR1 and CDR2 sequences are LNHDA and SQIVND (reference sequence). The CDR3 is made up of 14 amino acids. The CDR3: CASSNRDSGNTIYF. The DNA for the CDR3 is TGTGCCAGTAGTAACAGGGACTCTGGAAACACCATATATTTT.

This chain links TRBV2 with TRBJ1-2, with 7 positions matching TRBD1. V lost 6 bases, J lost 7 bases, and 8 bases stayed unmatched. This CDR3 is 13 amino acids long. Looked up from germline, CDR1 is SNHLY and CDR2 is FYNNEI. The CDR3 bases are TGTGCCAGCAGGGTAACAGGGGAATCTGGCTACACCTTC. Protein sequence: CASRVTGESGYTF.

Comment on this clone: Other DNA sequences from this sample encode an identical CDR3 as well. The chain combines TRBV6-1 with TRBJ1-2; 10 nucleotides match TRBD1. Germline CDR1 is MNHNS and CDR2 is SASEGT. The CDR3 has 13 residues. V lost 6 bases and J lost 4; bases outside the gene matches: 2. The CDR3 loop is CASRTGGRYGYTF. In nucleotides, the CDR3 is TGTGCCAGCAGGACAGGGGGCCGCTATGGCTACACCTTC.

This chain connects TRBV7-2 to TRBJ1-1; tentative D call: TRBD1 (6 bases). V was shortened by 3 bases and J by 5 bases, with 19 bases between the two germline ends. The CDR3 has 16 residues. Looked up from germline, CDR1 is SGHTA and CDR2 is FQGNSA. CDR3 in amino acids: CASSLTGDRTLTEAFF. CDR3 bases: TGTGCCAGCAGCTTGACAGGAGACCGAACCCTGACTGAAGCTTTCTTT.

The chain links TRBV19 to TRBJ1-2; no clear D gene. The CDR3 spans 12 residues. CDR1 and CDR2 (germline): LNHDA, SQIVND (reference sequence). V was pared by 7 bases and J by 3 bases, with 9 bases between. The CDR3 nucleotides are TGTGCCAGTAAGAGGGAACACTATGGCTACACCTTC. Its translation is CASKREHYGYTF.